The rows below give T cell receptor beta chains drawn from one sample of a study of cytomegalovirus exposure and HLA in healthy donors. Assay used: immunoSEQ multiplex PCR; TCRdb lists only in-frame clones, some missing. This sample has 170,000 or so clones; roughly 85% occur once, and the top ten carry approximately 0.69%. Sequenced input: PBMCs. The receptors come from a woman in her 40s in good health and CMV-seronegative. CDR3s include the opening cysteine and the closing phenylalanine or tryptophan. D genes are given only for firm matches. Clone size is stated in some rows and not others, as once, few, many or a class when expanded.

TRBV5-1,TRBD1,TRBJ2-3,NA,CASSLGTGTFGTDTQYF,TGCGCCAGCAGCTTGGGGACAGGTACATTTGGCACAGATACGCAGTATTTT
TRBV30,TRBD2,TRBJ2-3,NA,CAWTRGGLNTQYF,TGTGCCTGGACGCGGGGGGGCCTAAATACGCAGTATTTT
TRBV6-5,NA,TRBJ1-1,few,CASSVGTEAFF,TGTGCCAGCAGTGTCGGCACTGAAGCTTTCTTT
TRBV10-1,NA,TRBJ1-2,NA,CASSPGPTGYGYTF,TGCGCCAGCAGCCCTGGTCCGACAGGCTATGGCTACACCTTC
TRBV30,TRBD1,TRBJ1-5,NA,CAWNLDRGKPQHF,TGTGCCTGGAACTTGGACAGGGGGAAGCCCCAGCATTTT
TRBV6-6,NA,TRBJ1-1,NA,CASSYSWGVNTEAFF,TGTGCCAGCAGTTACTCATGGGGAGTGAACACTGAAGCTTTCTTT
TRBV27,NA,TRBJ1-6,NA,CASRTQGSPLHF,TGTGCCAGCAGGACACAGGGATCCCCCCTCCACTTT
TRBV14,TRBD2,TRBJ2-1,NA,CASSHGLAGVAEQFF,TGTGCCAGCAGCCACGGACTAGCGGGAGTGGCTGAGCAGTTCTTC
TRBV28,TRBD1,TRBJ1-2,NA,CASSTGTVKGYTF,TGTGCCAGCAGTACCGGGACAGTTAAGGGCTACACCTTC
TRBV30,NA,TRBJ1-2,few,CAWRHGGAGYTF,TGTGCCTGGAGACACGGGGGAGCTGGCTACACCTTC
TRBV5-1,TRBD1,TRBJ1-2,NA,CASSSNPFRDSYGYTF,TGCGCCAGCAGCTCGAACCCCTTCCGGGACAGCTATGGCTACACCTTC
TRBV6-1,NA,TRBJ1-2,NA,CASSIGLNYGYTF,TGTGCCAGCAGCATCGGACTCAACTATGGCTACACCTTC
TRBV2,NA,TRBJ2-1,NA,CASSAGGRGMYNEQFF,TGTGCCAGCAGTGCTGGGGGGCGGGGGATGTACAATGAGCAGTTCTTC
TRBV18,NA,TRBJ2-5,once,CASSPPPEGETQYF,TGTGCCAGCTCACCACCTCCGGAGGGAGAGACCCAGTACTTC
TRBV5-1,NA,TRBJ1-1,NA,CASSLDPGTEAFF,TGCGCCAGCAGCTTGGACCCCGGCACTGAAGCTTTCTTT
TRBV19,TRBD1,TRBJ2-6,NA,CATSYASGTGVGANVLTF,TGTGCCACCTCTTACGCCTCCGGGACAGGGGTTGGGGCCAACGTCCTGACTTTC
TRBV28,TRBD1,TRBJ2-5,NA,CASSRDRGLETQYF,TGTGCCAGCAGCCGGGACAGGGGATTGGAGACCCAGTACTTC
TRBV2,TRBD2,TRBJ2-1,few,CASSERRGDSRNEQFF,TGTGCCAGCAGTGAACGGCGGGGGGACTCCCGCAATGAGCAGTTCTTC
TRBV7-6,NA,TRBJ1-1,NA,CASSLRGADTEAFF,TGTGCCAGCAGCTTACGGGGGGCGGACACTGAAGCTTTCTTT
TRBV6-5,TRBD1,TRBJ1-1,NA,CASSPARTGLVEAFF,TGTGCCAGCAGTCCTGCTCGGACAGGGCTTGTTGAAGCTTTCTTT
TRBV11-3,TRBD2,TRBJ2-1,NA,CASSIGSALAGLNYNEQFF,TGTGCCAGCAGCATTGGGTCGGCACTAGCGGGATTAAATTACAATGAGCAGTTCTTC
TRBV2,TRBD2,TRBJ2-5,NA,CASSGGLGETQYF,TGTGCCAGCAGTGGAGGACTAGGAGAGACCCAGTACTTC
TRBV20-1,NA,TRBJ2-7,NA,CSAKTGYEQYF,TGCAGTGCTAAGACAGGCTACGAGCAGTACTTC
TRBV7-8,NA,TRBJ2-7,once,CASSLFPGTYEQYF,TGTGCCAGCAGCTTATTCCCGGGAACCTACGAGCAGTACTTC
TRBV5-6,NA,TRBJ1-2,NA,CASSQGQTSGYTF,TGTGCCAGCAGCCAAGGACAGACTAGCGGCTACACCTTC
TRBV10-3,NA,TRBJ1-3,NA,CAISDGLKSSGNTIYF,TGTGCCATCAGTGACGGACTGAAAAGCTCTGGAAACACCATATATTTT
TRBV19,TRBD2,TRBJ2-5,NA,CASSIGTSGGETQYF,TGTGCCAGTAGTATCGGGACTAGCGGGGGAGAGACCCAGTACTTC
TRBV27,TRBD2,TRBJ2-7,NA,CASSLSTGTRGYEQYF,TGTGCCAGCAGTTTATCGACCGGGACTAGGGGGTACGAGCAGTACTTC
TRBV20-1,NA,TRBJ1-4,NA,CSARRDEKLFF,TGCAGTGCTAGACGGGATGAAAAACTGTTTTTT
TRBV11-2,TRBD1,TRBJ2-1,NA,CASSWWTGSNEQFF,TGTGCCAGCAGCTGGTGGACAGGGAGCAATGAGCAGTTCTTC
TRBV19,TRBD1,TRBJ2-7,NA,CASRGAGGFEEQYF,TGTGCCAGTAGAGGGGCAGGGGGCTTTGAGGAGCAGTACTTC
TRBV5-1,TRBD1,TRBJ1-2,NA,CASSVGQGGYTF,TGCGCCAGCAGCGTGGGACAGGGTGGCTACACCTTC
TRBV28,NA,TRBJ1-5,NA,CASSPPLDGRASNQPQHF,TGTGCCAGCAGCCCGCCCCTCGACGGTCGAGCGTCCAATCAGCCCCAGCATTTT
TRBV6-1,TRBD2,TRBJ2-5,NA,CASSERARGLETQYF,TGTGCCAGCAGTGAACGGGCGCGGGGGTTAGAGACCCAGTACTTC
TRBV27,TRBD1,TRBJ2-7,NA,CASSASRDRGYEQYF,TGTGCCAGCAGTGCATCCCGGGACAGGGGCTACGAGCAGTACTTC
TRBV21-1,NA,TRBJ2-5,NA,CASSKVGDRQETQYF,TGTGCCAGCAGCAAAGTGGGGGACAGGCAAGAGACCCAGTACTTC
TRBV7-8,TRBD1,TRBJ1-3,NA,CASSTRTGGAFGNTIYF,TGTGCCAGCAGCACCAGGACAGGGGGAGCTTTCGGAAACACCATATATTTT
TRBV15,NA,TRBJ2-6,NA,CATSPPGTGANVLTF,TGTGCCACCAGCCCCCCGGGGACTGGGGCCAACGTCCTGACTTTC
TRBV6-6,TRBD1,TRBJ1-5,once,CASRSGTDNQPQHF,TGTGCCAGCAGGTCCGGGACAGACAATCAGCCCCAGCATTTT
TRBV2,TRBD1,TRBJ1-6,few,CASVRDRDSPLHF,TGTGCCAGCGTTCGGGACAGGGATTCACCCCTCCACTTT
TRBV27,NA,TRBJ1-1,NA,CASSLSGLRVLNTEAFF,TGTGCCAGCAGTTTATCGGGTTTACGGGTGCTGAACACTGAAGCTTTCTTT
TRBV9,TRBD1,TRBJ1-1,few,CASSVVTGGGTEAFF,TGTGCCAGCAGCGTGGTGACAGGGGGAGGAACTGAAGCTTTCTTT
TRBV30,TRBD1,TRBJ2-7,NA,CACESRDRDYEQYF,TGTGCCTGCGAATCCCGGGACAGGGACTACGAGCAGTACTTC
TRBV5-6,NA,TRBJ2-5,once,CASRRLVEETQYF,TGTGCCAGCAGGCGACTAGTCGAAGAGACCCAGTACTTC
TRBV28,TRBD1,TRBJ1-1,NA,CASRLPGQLTEAFF,TGTGCCAGCAGGCTACCGGGACAGCTCACTGAAGCTTTCTTT
TRBV9,TRBD2,TRBJ2-1,NA,CASSGPTSGSNEQFF,TGTGCCAGCAGCGGGCCAACTAGCGGTTCCAATGAGCAGTTCTTC
TRBV7-8,NA,TRBJ2-7,NA,CASSPTGTKEEQYF,TGTGCCAGCAGCCCCACAGGGACTAAGGAGGAGCAGTACTTC
TRBV9,TRBD2,TRBJ2-1,NA,CASSVGAMGGDEQFF,TGTGCCAGCAGCGTAGGCGCGATGGGGGGGGATGAGCAGTTCTTC
TRBV6-5,NA,TRBJ1-1,NA,CASSVRRGNPEAFF,TGTGCCAGCAGCGTTCGACGGGGGAACCCTGAAGCTTTCTTT
TRBV6-5,NA,TRBJ1-4,NA,CATPDEKLFF,TGTGCCACCCCTGATGAAAAACTGTTTTTT
TRBV29-1,TRBD2,TRBJ2-3,NA,CSVDTPTSGRGDTQYF,TGCAGCGTAGACACGCCCACGAGCGGGAGAGGAGATACGCAGTATTTT
TRBV6-6,TRBD1,TRBJ1-4,NA,CASSSQGQVGSEKLFF,TGTGCCAGCAGCTCCCAGGGACAGGTAGGGAGTGAAAAACTGTTTTTT
TRBV19,TRBD2,TRBJ2-5,NA,CASSLGLAVQETQYF,TGTGCCAGTAGCTTGGGACTAGCGGTTCAAGAGACCCAGTACTTC
TRBV9,TRBD2,TRBJ2-1,NA,CASSVELGTSGDNEQFF,TGTGCCAGCAGCGTAGAACTGGGGACTAGCGGGGACAATGAGCAGTTCTTC
TRBV4-1,TRBD2,TRBJ2-3,NA,CASSHLAGGGTDTQYF,TGCGCCAGCAGCCACCTAGCGGGGGGCGGGACAGATACGCAGTATTTT
TRBV28,NA,TRBJ2-5,NA,CASSSRGIRETQYF,TGTGCCAGCAGTTCGAGAGGGATAAGGGAGACCCAGTACTTC
TRBV11-3,TRBD2,TRBJ2-5,NA,CASSSYSGGEETQYF,TGTGCCAGCAGCTCCTACTCGGGAGGCGAGGAGACCCAGTACTTC